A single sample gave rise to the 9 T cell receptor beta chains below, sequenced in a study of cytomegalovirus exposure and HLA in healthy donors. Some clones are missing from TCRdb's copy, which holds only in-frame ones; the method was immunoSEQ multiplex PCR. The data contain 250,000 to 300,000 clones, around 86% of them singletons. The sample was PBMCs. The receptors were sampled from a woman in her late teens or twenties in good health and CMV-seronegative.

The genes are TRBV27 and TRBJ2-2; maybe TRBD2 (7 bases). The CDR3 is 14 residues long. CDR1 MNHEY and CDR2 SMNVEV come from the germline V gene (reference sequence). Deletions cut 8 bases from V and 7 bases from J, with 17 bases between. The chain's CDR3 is CASATKGGGGELFF. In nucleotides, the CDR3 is TGTGCCAGCGCAACTAAAGGGGGGGGCGGGGAGCTGTTTTTT.

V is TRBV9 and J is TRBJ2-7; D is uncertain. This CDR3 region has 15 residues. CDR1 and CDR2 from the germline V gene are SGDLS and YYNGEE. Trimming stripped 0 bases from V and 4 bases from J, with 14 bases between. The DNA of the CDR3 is TGTGCCAGCAGCGTAGCTACGGATGCAGGATACGAGCAGTACTTC. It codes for CASSVATDAGYEQYF.

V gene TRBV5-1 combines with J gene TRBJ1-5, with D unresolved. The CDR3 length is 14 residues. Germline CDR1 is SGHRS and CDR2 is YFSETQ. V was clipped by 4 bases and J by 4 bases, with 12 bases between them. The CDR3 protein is CASSQGLGNQPQHF. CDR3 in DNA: TGCGCCAGCAGCCAAGGACTGGGAAATCAGCCCCAGCATTTT.

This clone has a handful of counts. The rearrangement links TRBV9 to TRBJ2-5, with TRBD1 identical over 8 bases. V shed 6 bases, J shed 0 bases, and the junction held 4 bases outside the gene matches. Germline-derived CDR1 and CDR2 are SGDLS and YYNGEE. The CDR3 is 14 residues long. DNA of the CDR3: TGTGCCAGCAATACAGGGGGTAACCAAGAGACCCAGTACTTC. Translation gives CASNTGGNQETQYF.

This chain's CDR3 is CASSPLRGTGNTIYF. The CDR3 bases are TGTGCCAGCAGCCCCCTCCGGGGGACTGGAAACACCATATATTTT. The V gene is TRBV11-3, the J gene TRBJ1-3, with D possibly matching TRBD1 (5 bases). The CDR3 is made up of 15 amino acids. CDR1 SGHNT and CDR2 YENEEA come from the germline V gene. Between the trimmed V and J ends, which lost 5 bases and 2 bases, there was a span of 13 bases.

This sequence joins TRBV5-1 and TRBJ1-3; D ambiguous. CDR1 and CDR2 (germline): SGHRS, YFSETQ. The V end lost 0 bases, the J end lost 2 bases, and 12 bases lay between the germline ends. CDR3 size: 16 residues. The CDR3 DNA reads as TGCGCCAGCAGCTTGGACACGGGGAACACTGGAAACACCATATATTTT. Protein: CASSLDTGNTGNTIYF.

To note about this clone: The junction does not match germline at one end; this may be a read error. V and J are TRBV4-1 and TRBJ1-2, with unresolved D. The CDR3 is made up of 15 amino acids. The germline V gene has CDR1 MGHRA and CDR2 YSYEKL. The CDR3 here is CASSQQELPSYEELF. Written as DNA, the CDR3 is TGCGCCAGCAGCCAACAAGAGTTGCCGAGCTACGAGGAGCTTTTC.

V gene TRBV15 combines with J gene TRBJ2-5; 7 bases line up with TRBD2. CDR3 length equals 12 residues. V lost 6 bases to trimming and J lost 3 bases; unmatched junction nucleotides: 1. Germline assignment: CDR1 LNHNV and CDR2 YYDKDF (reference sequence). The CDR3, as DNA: TGTGCCACCAGGGGAGGGGAAGAGACCCAGTACTTC. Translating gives CATRGGEETQYF.

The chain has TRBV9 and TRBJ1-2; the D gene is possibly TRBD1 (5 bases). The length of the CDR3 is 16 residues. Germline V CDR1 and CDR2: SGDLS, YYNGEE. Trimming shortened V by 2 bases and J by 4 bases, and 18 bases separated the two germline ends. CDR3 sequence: CASSVGGKAFSYGYTF. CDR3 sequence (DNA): TGTGCCAGCAGCGTCGGGGGGAAGGCCTTTTCCTATGGCTACACCTTC.